Listed below are T cell receptor beta chains from one sample, sequenced in a study of human T cells and chemical hapten exposure. From the RACE reads, TCRdb called clonotypes with MiXCR, one entry per CDR3 protein. The sample has about 120,000 distinct CDR3 sequences; around an eighth are singletons. This specimen consisted of whole blood, obtained in connection with sensitization to the hapten diphenylcyclopropenone (DPC). All receptors come from a woman between 18 and 29 years old with alopecia areata. Some clones in this sample may be carry-over from other donors' samples. The CDR3 runs from the conserved cysteine through the conserved F or W. D genes are given only for firm matches. A row's size may be missing; if present it is once, few, many or a size class.

clone size,J gene,V gene,CDR3 length,D gene,CDR3 DNA,CDR3 protein
.,TRBJ2-7,TRBV19,14,.,TGTGCCAGTAGTATATCGAGGGCCTCCTACGAGCAGTACTTC,CASSISRASYEQYF
many,TRBJ1-2,TRBV6-5,14,.,TGTGCCAGCAGGCCTCCCTGGGACGACTATGGCTACACCTTC,CASRPPWDDYGYTF
.,TRBJ1-2,TRBV4-1,16,.,TGCGCCAGCAGTCTTAGCCGGGACATCCTTAACTATGGCTACACCTTC,CASSLSRDILNYGYTF
many,TRBJ1-6,TRBV7-9,17,TRBD1,TGTGCCAGCGCAGCAGGGGGTTCCCCCTCCTATAATTCACCCCTCCACTTT,CASAAGGSPSYNSPLHF
few,TRBJ2-1,TRBV6-2/TRBV6-3,17,.,TGTGCCAGCAGTTACTTTTCCCTGGGGAGAGGCTCGGATGAGCAGTTCTTC,CASSYFSLGRGSDEQFF
.,TRBJ2-3,TRBV5-6,16,TRBD1,TGTGCCAGCAGCTTGGCAGGGGGTTTTGAGGCTGGCACGCAGTATTTT,CASSLAGGFEAGTQYF
.,TRBJ2-6,TRBV9,18,TRBD1,TGTGCCAGCACAAGCCCCGGACAGGGCGGGTCTGGGGCCAACGTCCTGACTTTC,CASTSPGQGGSGANVLTF
.,TRBJ2-1,TRBV5-6,13,TRBD1,TGTGCCAGCAGCTTTACAGGGGCCGATGAGCAGTTCTTC,CASSFTGADEQFF
.,TRBJ2-3,TRBV11-2,15,.,TGTGCCAGCAGCCCCGGTGGAGGCTACACAGATACGCAGTATTTT,CASSPGGGYTDTQYF
.,TRBJ1-4,TRBV19,15,.,TGTGCCAGTAGTATGGACCTCGCAACTAATGAAAAACTGTTTTTT,CASSMDLATNEKLFF
few,TRBJ1-5,TRBV24-1,15,TRBD1,TGTGCCACCAGTGATCGACAGGGATGGGATCAGCCCCAGCATTTT,CATSDRQGWDQPQHF
many,TRBJ2-7,TRBV27,16,.,TGTGCCAGCAGTTTATCTACAGCGGTTCACTACTACGAGCAGTACTTC,CASSLSTAVHYYEQYF